This T cell receptor beta chain was identified in a study of blood T cell repertoires in COVID-19 (dated by TCRdb to between 2020 and 2021). About the investigation overall: Samples covering the acute and convalescent phases of COVID-19 were provided by collaborators in the United States, Italy and Spain. The repertoires were made available in a free public database intended to serve as a resource for research on the immune response to SARS-CoV-2. The prospective study material was composed of cDNA or gDNA derived from T cells, B-cell-depleted T cells, or PBMCs. Samples were obtained from the ongoing ImmuneRACE study (first 160 participants) and from over a thousand subjects provided by 6 global collaborators. The sample metadata nearly always contained a de-identified subject ID, COVID-19 status, age in years and sex. Subjects who had been exposed to COVID-19, were actively infected with it, or had recovered from it provided the deeply sampled blood TCRbeta repertoires that made up the dataset. Where HLA class I and class II types were available, the types were taken from metadata supplied by the sample provider, not from assay-based typing. Overall study results and their limits: The quantity of clinical and demographic metadata differed by source and by participant and was supplied without curation.

A second Seattle source provided samples from volunteer blood donors who had recovered from COVID-19. Collaborating institutions collected whole blood in K2EDTA tubes following their own protocols. For TCRbeta analysis, collaborators shipped samples in one of three forms: frozen whole blood, isolated PBMCs, or DNA extracted from either of those sample types. With regard to this clone: The antigen this receptor binds is unknown. Per-nucleotide qualities are absent, and no much larger clonotype sits a single base away.

V loses 5 bases at its end and J loses 0 bases; junction bases beyond the gene matches: 4. The cysteine opens and the phenylalanine closes a CDR3 of 16 amino acids. Only CDR3 DNA is held: 48 bases, read in frame from base 1. The germline V gene provides CDR1 MRHNA and CDR2 SNTAGT. The immunoSEQ Assay, a bias-controlled multiplex PCR, was used to amplify TCRbeta CDR3 regions from genomic DNA. The authors processed their data as follows. The number of nucleated cells in each sample was estimated by amplification of reference gene primers within the assay. To quantify the absolute abundance of each unique TCRbeta CDR3 rearrangement, sequence reads were collapsed and filtered. For each sample, productive Simpson clonality was calculated as the square root of Simpson's diversity index over productive rearrangements. TCRdb mirrors the immuneACCESS table, restricted to in-frame sequences. Some clones are absent from its copies; in checked studies, under half trace to an unresolved V gene, and the reason for the others is unknown. That table furnishes V, J and clone size, whereas the DNA furnished D and trimming. Within this sample are about 240,000 clones, with roughly nine tenths of them counted one time only. Jointly, the top ten make up more than 6% of the sample.

This chain is built from TRBV6-4 and TRBJ2-6; 7 of the junction bases match TRBD1. This sequence originates from a man aged 60 to 69 who had recovered from COVID-19. The material sequenced was peripheral blood. The nucleotide sequence reads TGTGCCAGCAGTCCCCAGGGGGTCTCTGGGGCCAACGTCCTGACTTTC. It specifies CASSPQGVSGANVLTF.